This is a list of T cell receptor beta chains from one sample in a study of shared T cell receptors in the human thymus. Assay: immunoSEQ multiplex PCR; the TCRdb copy retains only in-frame clones and omits some. The sample records hundreds of thousands of clones, 88% being singletons. These data are also associated with another study on human thymus T cells.

The sample consisted of thymocytes. The receptors stem from a boy younger than two with a congenital heart defect. The CDR3 runs from the conserved cysteine through the conserved F or W.

j_call v_call cdr3_aa
TRBJ2-1 TRBV4-3 CASSQALANYNEQFF
TRBJ1-3 TRBV4-3 CASSQDLGGTGNTIYF
TRBJ2-1 TRBV11-3 CASSTQLAGGRNEQFF
TRBJ2-7 TRBV4-3 CASSQELLGRAPYEQYF
TRBJ2-7 TRBV9 CASSVASRGTGVDEQYF
TRBJ2-1 TRBV14 CASSQLRESSYNEQFF
TRBJ2-3 TRBV28 CASSLGLAGGPSDTQYF
TRBJ1-2 TRBV27 CASSLGGARYGYTF
TRBJ1-2 TRBV4-2 CASSHRSSPKFLNYGYTF
TRBJ2-5 TRBV4-3 CASSQEGGGEQETQYF
TRBJ2-1 TRBV6-7 CASRRAARDEQFF
TRBJ1-1 TRBV4-1 CASSQRCWTGGLERGTEAFF
TRBJ2-5 TRBV6-1 CASSGLAGETQYF
TRBJ2-6 TRBV2 CASRETGSLVYSGANVLTF
TRBJ1-5 TRBV7-9 CASSFPYRDSNQPQHF
TRBJ2-1 TRBV13 CASSLGAGGRNEQFF
TRBJ1-1 TRBV5-6 CASSLRVLNTEAFF
TRBJ2-7 TRBV19 CASSIEWTSGRSAYEQYF
TRBJ1-3 TRBV5-6 CASSLAGQSSGNTIYF
TRBJ1-5 TRBV2 CASDRQGHQPQHF
TRBJ2-7 TRBV14 CASSQEGLGRPPNYEQYF
TRBJ2-1 TRBV27 CASSIRLAGSGGSYNEQFF
TRBJ2-1 TRBV10-1 CASSLTRINEQFF
TRBJ2-1 TRBV5-1 CASSLGDRGHEQFF
TRBJ2-7 TRBV15 CATSRDQVAGTGSYEQYF
TRBJ2-5 TRBV28 CASRPGQGDSNWQETQYF
TRBJ2-1 TRBV21-1 CASSKDRRSSYNEQFF
TRBJ1-2 TRBV30 CAWRDRVGGYTF
TRBJ2-2 TRBV5-1 CASSFLSGSTGELFF
TRBJ1-1 TRBV7-6 CASSPRDSANTEAFF
TRBJ2-3 TRBV4-3 CASSQHRGINDTQYF
TRBJ2-7 TRBV10-2 CAAKGGFYEQYF
TRBJ2-3 TRBV29-1 CSVEAKRGTSTDTQYF
TRBJ2-6 TRBV25-1 CASRPLAGYSGANVLTF
TRBJ2-2 TRBV10-3 CAISEGPSAGPAGVHTGELFF
TRBJ2-7 TRBV6-6 CASSYGLAGGLEQYF
TRBJ1-2 TRBV4-3 CASSQESGNYGYTF
TRBJ2-5 TRBV21-1 CASSNPRRTQYF
TRBJ2-1 TRBV7-6 CASSLEVGSYNEQFF
TRBJ2-4 TRBV10-2 CASSEPGRLREGRAKNIQYF
TRBJ2-7 TRBV27 CASSPRAGERGGLFRYEQYF
TRBJ2-7 TRBV5-8 CASSYSSYEQYF
TRBJ1-2 TRBV14 CASSSRGLMGVGTNYGYTF
TRBJ2-7 TRBV6-5 CASSPRGGPSYEQYF
TRBJ2-7 TRBV5-4 CASSLDGRFSYEQYF
TRBJ1-1 TRBV4-1 CASSQETGRQNTEAFF
TRBJ2-3 TRBV7-2 CASSRDRGVADTQYF
TRBJ1-5 TRBV10-1 CASRTGVGNQPQHF
TRBJ1-2 TRBV30 CAWSVRGCQRWNYGYTF
TRBJ2-7 TRBV5-4 CASSPKQGTYEQYF
TRBJ1-1 TRBV9 CASSPRGSSNTEAFF
TRBJ1-2 TRBV19 CASSPWGEEASNYGYTF
TRBJ1-1 TRBV27 CASFSYRGPGAFF
TRBJ1-1 TRBV11-2 CASSLEYGGEAFF
TRBJ2-1 TRBV9 CASSAQGQDYNEQFF
TRBJ2-7 TRBV21-1 CASSRRGDGSSYEQYF
TRBJ2-3 TRBV27 CASILGGYF
TRBJ1-3 TRBV9 CASSARPGHTRSSGNTIYF
TRBJ1-5 TRBV7-9 CASSPMGGGNQPQHF
TRBJ2-7 TRBV4-1 CASSQDNRRGGEPPYEQYF